The clone carrying this T cell receptor beta chain has a single count. This sample was taken from a study of control samples from healthy donors and cancer patients. Assay used: immunoSEQ multiplex PCR; TCRdb lists only in-frame clones, some missing. Counted here are 130,000 to 150,000 clones, about 94% occurring once; the ten biggest clones make up more than 13%. From germline, CDR1 is ENHRY and CDR2 SYGVKD. Trimming shortened V by 6 bases and J by 10 bases, and 19 bases separated the two germline ends. The length of the CDR3 is 14 residues. The sequenced material came from PBMCs. The receptor was derived from a man in his sixties with colorectal cancer. The chain recombines TRBV10-3 with TRBJ2-1, with TRBD2 as a possible D gene (6 bases). The CDR3: CAISFQSGENEQFF. The DNA for the CDR3 is TGTGCCATCAGCTTTCAGTCGGGGGAAAACGAGCAGTTCTTC.